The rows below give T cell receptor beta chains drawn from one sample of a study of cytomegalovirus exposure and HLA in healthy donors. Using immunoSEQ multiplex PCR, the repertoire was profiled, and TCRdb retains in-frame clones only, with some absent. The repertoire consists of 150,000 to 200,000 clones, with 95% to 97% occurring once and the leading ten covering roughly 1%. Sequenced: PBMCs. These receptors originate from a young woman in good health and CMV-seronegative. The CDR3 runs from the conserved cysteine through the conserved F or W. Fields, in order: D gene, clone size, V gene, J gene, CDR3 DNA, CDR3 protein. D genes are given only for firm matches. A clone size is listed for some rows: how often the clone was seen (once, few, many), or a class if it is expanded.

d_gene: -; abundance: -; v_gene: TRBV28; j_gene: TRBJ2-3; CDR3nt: TGTGCCAGCAGTTGGGCGGGCCCATCAGTCACAGATACGCAGTATTTT; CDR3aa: CASSWAGPSVTDTQYF
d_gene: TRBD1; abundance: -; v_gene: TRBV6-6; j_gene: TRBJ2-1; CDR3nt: TGTGCCAGCAGTTACCGAGGGACAGGGGGTCACAATGAGCAGTTCTTC; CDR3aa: CASSYRGTGGHNEQFF
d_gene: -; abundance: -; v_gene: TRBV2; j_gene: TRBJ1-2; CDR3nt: TGTGCCAGCAGTCGCTCCGGGATCGGCTACACCTTC; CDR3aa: CASSRSGIGYTF
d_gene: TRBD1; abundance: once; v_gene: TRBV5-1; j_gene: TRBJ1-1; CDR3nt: TGCGCCAGTAGCATACAACCGGGACAGGGGAGGATGAACACTGAAGCTTTCTTT; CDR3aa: CASSIQPGQGRMNTEAFF
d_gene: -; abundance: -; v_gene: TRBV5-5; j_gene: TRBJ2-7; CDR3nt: TGTGCCAGCAGCTCGCAAACTCATACCTGGCAGTACTTC; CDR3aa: CASSSQTHTWQYF
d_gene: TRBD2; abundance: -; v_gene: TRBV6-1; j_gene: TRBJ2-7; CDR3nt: TGTGCCAGCAGTGAAGCGTGGCGGGGGTCCTACGAGCAGTACTTC; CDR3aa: CASSEAWRGSYEQYF
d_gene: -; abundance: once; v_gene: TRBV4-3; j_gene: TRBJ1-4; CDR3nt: TGCGCCAGCAGCCAAGGCAATGCGGGTAATGAAAAACTGTTTTTT; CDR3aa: CASSQGNAGNEKLFF
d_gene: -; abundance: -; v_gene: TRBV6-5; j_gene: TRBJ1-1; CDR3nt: TGTGCCAGCAGTTACGAAAGGGGAACTGAAGCTTTCTTT; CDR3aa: CASSYERGTEAFF
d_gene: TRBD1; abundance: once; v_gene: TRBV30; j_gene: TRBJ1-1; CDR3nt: TGTGCCCGGGGACAGGGGATTGAAGCTTTCTTT; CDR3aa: CARGQGIEAFF
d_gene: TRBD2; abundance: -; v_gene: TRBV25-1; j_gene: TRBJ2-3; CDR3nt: TGTGCCAGCAGTGAGCCGGCTAGCGGGGGTGTAGATACGCAGTATTTT; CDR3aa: CASSEPASGGVDTQYF
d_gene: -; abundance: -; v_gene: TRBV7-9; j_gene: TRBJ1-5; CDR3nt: TGTGCCAGCAGCTTATTTACTAATCAGCCCCAGCATTTT; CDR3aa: CASSLFTNQPQHF
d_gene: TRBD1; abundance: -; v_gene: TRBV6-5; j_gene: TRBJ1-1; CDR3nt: TGTGCCAGCAGTTACACAGGGGGATACACTGAAGCTTTCTTT; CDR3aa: CASSYTGGYTEAFF
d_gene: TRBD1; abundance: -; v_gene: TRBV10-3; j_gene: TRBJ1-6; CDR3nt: TGTGCCTCCCGTCCGGGACAGGGTCTGAGTGATGGTTCACCCCTCCACTTT; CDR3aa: CASRPGQGLSDGSPLHF
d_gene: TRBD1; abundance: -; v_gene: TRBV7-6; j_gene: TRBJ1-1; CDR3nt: TGTGCCAGCAGCGACCGGACAGGAACTGAAGCTTTCTTT; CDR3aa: CASSDRTGTEAFF
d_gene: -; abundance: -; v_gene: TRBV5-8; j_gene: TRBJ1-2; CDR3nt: TGTGCCAGCAGCTTGGACACCTTTGGCTACACCTTC; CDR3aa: CASSLDTFGYTF
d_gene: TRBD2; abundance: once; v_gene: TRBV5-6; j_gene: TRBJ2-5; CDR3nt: TGTGCCAGCAGCTTAACGGGGGGGCAAAGGGAGACCCAGTACTTC; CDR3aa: CASSLTGGQRETQYF
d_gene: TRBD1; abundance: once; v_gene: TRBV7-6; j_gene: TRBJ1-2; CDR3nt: TGTGCCAGCAGCCTCACTCAGGGGGCCGCACCCTATGGCTACACCTTC; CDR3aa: CASSLTQGAAPYGYTF